The 21 T cell receptor beta chains given below trace back to one sample, sequenced in a study of cytomegalovirus exposure and HLA in healthy donors. The PCR made use of 60 Vbeta and 13 Jbeta primers. Sequencing was performed with immunoSEQ multiplex PCR; in TCRdb, only in-frame clones are kept and a portion is missing. The data contain 130,000 to 150,000 clones, more than 75% of them seen just once; the ten biggest clones take up over 3%. The sample consisted of PBMCs. These receptors came from a female donor in good health and CMV-seronegative.

V gene TRBV19 combines with J gene TRBJ2-5, with 7 bases fitting TRBD1. The CDR3 spans 13 residues. J gave up 6 bases and V 5 bases, and 6 bases lay outside the gene matches. The germline gives CDR1 LNHDA, CDR2 SQIVND (reference sequence). The CDR3 here is CASSATGAKTQYF. CDR3 bases: TGTGCCAGTAGTGCTACAGGGGCCAAGACCCAGTACTTC.

The CDR3 coding sequence is TGTGCCAGCAGTGACTTCTCGGGGGCTAACTATGGCTACACCTTC. Encoded protein: CASSDFSGANYGYTF. The chain employs TRBV25-1 and TRBJ1-2; tentative D call: TRBD1 (5 bases). The CDR3 sequence is 15 residues long. Per germline, CDR1 MGHDK and CDR2 SYGVNS. Trimming stripped 3 bases from V and 0 bases from J, with 11 bases between.

The gene calls are TRBV7-6 and TRBJ2-5; 7 bases fit TRBD1. Germline trimming cut 5 bases from V and 5 bases from J; bases unmatched to any gene: 8. CDR1 is SGHVS and CDR2 is FNYEAQ in the germline V gene. The CDR3 is 14 amino acids. The CDR3 sequence: CASSHLIRGETQYF. The CDR3 DNA reads TGTGCCAGCAGCCATCTGATCAGGGGGGAGACCCAGTACTTC.

This clone was picked up a small number of times. The J gene is TRBJ1-1, the V gene TRBV2; D ambiguous. Trimming shortened V by 7 bases and J by 3 bases, and 12 bases separated the two germline ends. The CDR3 totals 13 residues. Germline assignment: CDR1 SNHLY and CDR2 FYNNEI. The CDR3 region has the DNA TGTGCCAGCAATCGCTTCGAGGACACTGAAGCTTTCTTT. The encoded protein is CASNRFEDTEAFF.

The V and J genes are TRBV4-3 and TRBJ2-2, with D unclear. The CDR3 runs 12 residues. Germline CDR1 LGHNA, CDR2 YSLEER. V was trimmed by 4 bases and J by 5 bases, leaving 5 bases between them. CDR3 nucleotides: TGCGCCAGCAGCCCCCCGACCGGGGAGCTGTTTTTT. Protein: CASSPPTGELFF.

The rearrangement links TRBV6-5 to TRBJ2-1; 7 bases line up with TRBD2. Germline-derived CDR1 and CDR2 are MNHEY and SVGAGI. The trim removed 5 bases at V and 5 bases at J, leaving 3 bases unmatched. This CDR3 has 13 residues. The CDR3 here is CASSATSNNEQFF. CDR3 sequence (DNA): TGTGCCAGCAGTGCGACTAGCAACAATGAGCAGTTCTTC.

The chain employs TRBV5-4 and TRBJ2-7; tentative D call: TRBD2 (5 bases). The CDR3 is 13 amino acids. V was trimmed by 0 bases and J by 6 bases, leaving 10 bases between them. Germline V gene data show CDR1 as SGHNT and CDR2 as YYREEE (reference sequence). DNA of the CDR3: TGTGCCAGCAGCTTGGGGCTAGCTGGCGAGCAGTACTTC. This translates into CASSLGLAGEQYF. The full variable domain, in which reference TRBV5-4 and TRBJ2-7 provide the parts outside the CDR3, is ETGVTQSPTHLIKTRGQQVTLRCSSQSGHNTVSWYQQALGQGPQFIFQYYREEENGRGNFPPRFSGLQFPNYSSELNVNALELDDSALYLCASSLGLAGEQYFGPGTRLTVT.

The chain combines TRBV25-1 with TRBJ2-7; D gene ambiguous. The ends were cut back, 7 bases at V and 3 bases at J, with 13 bases in the middle. The CDR3 has 13 residues. CDR1 and CDR2 (germline): MGHDK, SYGVNS. The CDR3 DNA follows: TGTGCCAGCATTGGGCCCTTCCACTACGAGCAGTACTTC. This sequence encodes CASIGPFHYEQYF.

The chain is built from TRBV30 and TRBJ1-6; 8 bases map to TRBD1. Germline V gene lookup returns CDR1 GTSNPN and CDR2 SVGIG (reference sequence). Trimming took 1 base from V and 7 from J; bases not matched to a gene: 6. The CDR3 extends over 15 amino acids. The CDR3 nucleotides are TGTGCCTGGAGTGGCCCCGGGACAGGCAATTCACCCCTCCACTTT. As protein: CAWSGPGTGNSPLHF.

V is TRBV5-1 and J is TRBJ2-3; 8 nucleotides agree with TRBD2. V was clipped by 7 bases and J by 2 bases; unmatched bases: 6. The germline V gene encodes CDR1 SGHRS and CDR2 YFSETQ. The CDR3 covers 14 residues. The chain's CDR3 is CASRSGSYTDTQYF. In nucleotides, the CDR3 is TGCGCCAGCCGGAGCGGGAGCTACACAGATACGCAGTATTTT.

V gene TRBV27 combines with J gene TRBJ2-6; no reliable D call. V was clipped by 5 bases and J by 3 bases, with 5 bases between them. The CDR3 runs 13 residues. Germline-derived CDR1 and CDR2 are MNHEY and SMNVEV (reference sequence). In DNA, the CDR3 is TGTGCCAGCAGTGGGCGTGGGGCCAACGTCCTGACTTTC. Translation gives CASSGRGANVLTF.

This chain connects TRBV29-1 to TRBJ1-2; D unresolved. This CDR3 has 13 residues. Germline lookup yields CDR1 SQVTM and CDR2 ANQGSEA. Deletions cut 4 bases from V and 0 bases from J, with 9 bases between. CDR3 sequence: CSVGDAPNYGYTF. The CDR3, as DNA: TGCAGCGTTGGAGACGCGCCTAACTATGGCTACACCTTC.

The chain couples TRBV14 to TRBJ2-2; 8 nucleotides line up with TRBD2. The CDR3 loop spans 16 amino acids. V dropped 1 base and J dropped 10; count of bases not matched to a gene: 11. Germline lookup yields CDR1 SGHDN and CDR2 FVKESK. The CDR3 sequence: CASSQVASGSLKELFF. CDR3 coding DNA: TGTGCCAGCAGCCAAGTTGCCAGCGGGAGCTTGAAGGAGCTGTTTTTT.

The genes are TRBV4-2 and TRBJ1-1; TRBD1 is a possible D gene (6 bases). Germline assignment: CDR1 LGHNA and CDR2 YNFKEQ. Trimming left V 7 bases short and J 1 base short, with 13 bases between. There are 14 residues in the CDR3. CDR3 protein: CASTRKGGNTEAFF. CDR3 DNA: TGTGCCAGCACGCGGAAAGGGGGGAACACTGAAGCTTTCTTT.

This clone was seen only a few times. The genes are TRBV9 and TRBJ1-1; TRBD1 is a possible D gene (5 bases). V shed 1 base and J shed 0 bases, with 7 bases lying between them. In germline, CDR1 is SGDLS, CDR2 YYNGEE. CDR3 length equals 14 residues. The CDR3 is CASSVTGMNTEAFF. The CDR3 DNA sequence: TGTGCCAGCAGCGTAACAGGCATGAACACTGAAGCTTTCTTT.

The chain uses TRBV29-1 and TRBJ2-7; TRBD2 aligns across 9 bases. Per germline, CDR1 SQVTM and CDR2 ANQGSEA. J gave up 6 bases and V 3 bases, and 6 bases lay outside the gene matches. The CDR3 covers 13 residues. CDR3 sequence (DNA): TGCAGCGTTGAGCTAGCGGGATCGGGCGAGCAGTACTTC. As protein: CSVELAGSGEQYF.

This rearrangement joins TRBV4-3 to TRBJ2-1, with 10 bases that match TRBD2. Germline CDR1 and CDR2: LGHNA and YSLEER. With V trimmed by 1 base and J by 10 bases, 4 bases remained unmatched. The CDR3 runs 14 residues. CDR3 sequence reads: CASSQVSSGREQFF. CDR3 sequence (DNA): TGCGCCAGCAGCCAAGTCTCTAGCGGGAGAGAGCAGTTCTTC.

CDR3 protein: CASSLAAAEKETQYF. In nucleotides, the CDR3 is TGTGCCAGCAGCTTGGCTGCGGCAGAGAAAGAGACCCAGTACTTC. The rearrangement links TRBV5-8 to TRBJ2-5; D is unresolved. Trimming took 0 bases from V and 3 from J, leaving 12 bases between them. CDR1 is SGHTS and CDR2 is YDEGEE in the germline V gene. The CDR3 contains 15 residues.

A single count supports this clone. The chain joins TRBV4-1 to TRBJ2-3; unclear D gene. The V gene's germline CDR1 is MGHRA and CDR2 YSYEKL. V was pared by 5 bases and J by 8 bases, with 11 bases between. This CDR3 contains 12 residues. CDR3 nucleotides: TGCGCCAGCAGCTACCTTGGAGCTACGCAGTATTTT. As protein: CASSYLGATQYF.

The rearrangement uses TRBV4-1 and TRBJ1-6; D is undetermined. This CDR3 contains 14 residues. The germline V gene encodes CDR1 MGHRA and CDR2 YSYEKL. Deletions cut 3 bases from V and 13 bases from J, with 16 bases between. CDR3 in DNA: TGCGCCAGCAGCCACCGGGCCCCGGGGAATCCCCTCCACTTT. Encoded protein: CASSHRAPGNPLHF.

This clone was seen a single time. The chain combines TRBV2 with TRBJ1-5; D is ambiguous. Germline assignment: CDR1 SNHLY and CDR2 FYNNEI. The germline V and J ends were trimmed by 2 bases and 5 bases, with 4 bases remaining between them. This CDR3 contains 12 residues. CDR3 region: CASSELYQPQHF. CDR3 in DNA: TGTGCCAGCAGTGAACTATATCAGCCCCAGCATTTT.